Each of the 18 T cell receptor beta chains below was sequenced from the same sample in a study of human T cells and chemical hapten exposure (dated by TCRdb to 2020 to 2022). In the paper's terms, the time point label means: patch test 1, 2 weeks after DPC sensitization. This specimen's treatment or condition label, per the study, means: therapeutic diphenylcyclopropenone sensitization with weekly scalp DPC. Receptor amplification or capture employed RACE. Sequencing was carried out with a NextSeq 500. TCRdb ran its own pipeline on the public reads, namely fastp trimming at Q25 and MiXCR clone calling, and kept in-frame beta chains. Rows with one shared CDR3 protein collapse into an entry with the most common genes and DNA. A total of about 120,000 distinct CDR3 sequences appear in this sample, 12% to 15% of them only once. The ten largest account for around 0.99% of the sample. This specimen consisted of whole blood, obtained in connection with sensitization to the hapten diphenylcyclopropenone (DPC). These receptors all stem from a man aged 18 to 30 with alopecia areata. Some clones in this sample may be carry-over from other donors' samples.

This chain links TRBV11-1 with TRBJ2-2; D perhaps matches TRBD2 (5 bases). The ends were cut back, 5 bases at V and 2 bases at J, with 12 bases in the middle. The germline gives CDR1 SGHAT, CDR2 FQDESV (reference sequence). The CDR3 length is 15 residues. The CDR3 region has the DNA TGTGCCAGCAGCCGACGGGAATATAACACCGGGGAGCTGTTTTTT. It yields the protein CASSRREYNTGELFF.

This chain links TRBV9 with TRBJ1-6; 7 nucleotides line up with TRBD1. Per germline, CDR1 SGDLS and CDR2 YYNGEE. The CDR3 loop spans 15 amino acids. The ends lost 2 bases at V and 9 bases at J; junction bases unmatched: 8. The chain's CDR3 is CASSVESGQTSPLHF. The CDR3 bases are TGTGCCAGCAGCGTCGAGTCGGGACAGACTTCACCCCTCCACTTT.

This chain uses TRBV3-1 with TRBJ2-7; 13 bases line up with TRBD2. The CDR3 loop spans 14 amino acids. The germline V gene encodes CDR1 LGHDT and CDR2 YNNKEL (reference sequence). V was clipped by 4 bases and J by 9 bases; unmatched bases: 6. The CDR3: CASSPSLAGGRQYV. The CDR3 coding sequence is TGTGCCAGCAGCCCATCACTAGCGGGGGGGCGGCAGTACGTC.

The genes are TRBV9 and TRBJ2-1; 12 bases are shared with TRBD2. Germline V lookup: CDR1 SGDLS, CDR2 YYNGEE. The CDR3 is 15 residues long. Trimming cost V 0 bases and J 7 bases; bases outside gene matches: 2. The CDR3 reads CASSVGTSGVNEQFF. The CDR3 bases are TGTGCCAGCAGCGTAGGGACTAGCGGGGTAAATGAGCAGTTCTTC. The whole variable domain, remainder taken from reference TRBV9 and TRBJ2-1, is DSGVTQTPKHLITATGQRVTLRCSPRSGDLSVYWYQQSLDQGLQFLIQYYNGEERAKGNILERFSAQQFPDLHSELNLSSLELGDSALYFCASSVGTSGVNEQFFGPGTRLTVL.

The rearrangement joins TRBV7-2 to TRBJ2-1, with TRBD1 matching over 7 bases. Germline V CDR1 and CDR2: SGHTA, FQGNSA. Losses at the gene ends were 3 bases for V and 4 bases for J; bases not matched to a gene: 6. The CDR3 has 15 residues. The CDR3 here is CASSLPGQRYNEQFF. The CDR3 coding sequence is TGTGCCAGCAGCTTGCCGGGACAGAGATACAATGAGCAGTTCTTC.

The rearrangement uses TRBV7-2 and TRBJ2-2; possibly TRBD2 for D (6 bases). The germline V and J ends were trimmed by 3 bases and 0 bases, with 11 bases remaining between them. Germline CDR1 reads SGHTA; CDR2 reads FQGNSA. The CDR3 covers 16 residues. CDR3 region: CASSLPTGANTGELFF. The CDR3 bases are TGTGCCAGCAGCTTGCCGACGGGAGCGAACACCGGGGAGCTGTTTTTT.

This clonotype was counted at least ten times. J is TRBJ1-5 and V is TRBV6-5; tentative D call: TRBD1 (5 bases). Between the trimmed V and J ends, which lost 8 bases and 5 bases, there was a span of 22 bases. The CDR3 extends over 16 amino acids. Germline V gene sequence: CDR1 MNHEY, CDR2 SVGAGI. The CDR3 region is CASEILGTLDHQPQHF. The CDR3 bases are TGTGCCAGCGAAATATTAGGGACCTTAGACCATCAGCCCCAGCATTTT.

The rearrangement uses TRBV7-2 and TRBJ1-1; D possibly corresponds to TRBD1 (6 bases). The germline CDR1 and CDR2 sequences are SGHTA and FQGNSA. Trimming shortened V by 5 bases and J by 0 bases, and 19 bases separated the two germline ends. The CDR3 runs 17 residues. CDR3 sequence: CASSPRGGGGLNTEAFF. In nucleotides, the CDR3 is TGTGCCAGCAGCCCTCGGGGCGGGGGCGGGCTGAACACTGAAGCTTTCTTT.

In its sample, this clonotype was seen a few times. This sequence joins TRBV12-3 or TRBV12-4 and TRBJ2-2, with TRBD1 identical over 12 bases. J was trimmed by 6 bases and V by 5 bases; bases with no gene match: 4. The CDR3 extends over 15 amino acids. The CDR3 sequence is CASSTGQGAPGELFF. The CDR3 DNA sequence: TGTGCCAGCAGTACGGGACAGGGGGCCCCCGGGGAGCTGTTTTTT.

The chain combines TRBV12-3 or TRBV12-4 with TRBJ1-5; the D gene is possibly TRBD1 (6 bases). V shed 6 bases and J shed 4 bases, with 13 bases lying between them. The CDR3 loop spans 14 amino acids. The CDR3, as DNA: TGTGCCAGCAGCCCCGGGACACCGAATCAGCCCCAGCATTTT. It encodes CASSPGTPNQPQHF.

This chain joins TRBV7-8 and TRBJ1-1, with D unresolved. This CDR3 is 17 amino acids long. From germline, CDR1 is SGHVS and CDR2 FQNEAQ. V lost 2 bases to trimming and J lost 0 bases, with 16 bases between them. CDR3 bases: TGTGCCAGCAGCTTATATTCCTACAGCCGCATGAACACTGAAGCTTTCTTT. This codes for CASSLYSYSRMNTEAFF.

This clonotype came up once. An end of the junction does not agree with germline; a read error may underlie this. V usage is TRBV9 and J usage is TRBJ2-3; 7 bases match TRBD2. Germline CDR1 and CDR2: SGDLS and YYNGEE. The CDR3 totals 17 residues. CDR3 sequence reads: CAGSVEGTGGSTDTQYF. In nucleotides, the CDR3 is TGTGCCGGCAGCGTAGAAGGTACGGGAGGAAGCACAGATACGCAGTATTTT.

This clonotype has at least ten counts. The CDR3 sequence is CASSPTVTTNEKLFF. The CDR3 nucleotides are TGTGCCAGCAGCCCTACAGTAACAACTAATGAAAAACTGTTTTTT. The J gene is TRBJ1-4, the V gene TRBV7-6; D is undetermined. Per the germline V gene, CDR1 is SGHVS and CDR2 is FNYEAQ. V was trimmed by 5 bases and J by 0 bases, leaving 10 bases between them. This CDR3 has 15 residues.

This sequence joins TRBV7-9 and TRBJ1-4; 7 nucleotides align to TRBD1. The CDR3 length is 15 residues. V gave up 5 bases and J gave up 4 bases; unmatched junction bases: 7. The germline V gene has CDR1 SEHNR and CDR2 FQNEAQ (reference sequence). The CDR3: CASSIKQGINEKLFF. CDR3 DNA: TGTGCCAGCAGCATAAAACAGGGGATTAATGAAAAACTGTTTTTT. The full variable domain, with the rest looked up from reference TRBV7-9 and TRBJ1-4, is DTGVSQNPRHKITKRGQNVTFRCDPISEHNRLYWYRQTLGQGPEFLTYFQNEAQLEKSRLLSDRFSAERPKGSFSTLEIQRTEQGDSAMYLCASSIKQGINEKLFFGSGTQLSVL.

This chain uses TRBV11-2 with TRBJ2-7; unclear D gene. This CDR3 spans 12 amino acids. CDR1 is SGHAT and CDR2 is FQNNGV in the germline V gene. V shed 5 bases and J shed 2 bases, with 7 bases lying between them. This chain's CDR3 is CASSPRAYEQYF. The CDR3, as DNA: TGTGCCAGCAGCCCCCGGGCCTACGAGCAGTACTTC.

This CDR3 is CASSLVGGAGANVLTF. The CDR3 DNA reads as TGTGCCAGCAGCTTAGTGGGGGGCGCTGGGGCCAACGTCCTGACTTTC. The V and J genes are TRBV7-8 and TRBJ2-6; either TRBD1 or TRBD2 may supply D (6 bases each). This CDR3 is 16 amino acids long. V lost 1 base and J 2 bases, leaving 9 bases between the germline ends. Germline V gives CDR1 SGHVS, CDR2 FQNEAQ.

The chain joins TRBV19 to TRBJ2-2; D gene unclear. There are 14 residues in the CDR3. Germline CDR1 LNHDA, CDR2 SQIVND (reference sequence). The V gene lost 5 bases and the J gene lost 4 bases, with 11 bases spanning the gap. The CDR3 DNA is TGTGCCAGTAGTGGTCATATTTCCACCGGGGAGCTGTTTTTT. It encodes CASSGHISTGELFF.

In its sample, this clonotype was seen a few times. This chain connects TRBV18 to TRBJ1-6, with D unclear. Between the trimmed V and J ends, which lost 3 bases and 6 bases, there was a span of 21 bases. The CDR3 covers 18 residues. Germline CDR1 KGHSH, CDR2 LQKENI. The CDR3 DNA follows: TGTGCCAGCTCACCCTCCCGGGAGCAGCTTGTCGCTAATTCACCCCTCCACTTT. It is translated as CASSPSREQLVANSPLHF.